Shown below are 19 T cell receptor beta chains from a single sample sequenced in a study of cytomegalovirus exposure and HLA in healthy donors. Use of 60 Vbeta and 13 Jbeta primers characterized the PCR. Some clones are missing from TCRdb's copy, which holds only in-frame ones; the method was immunoSEQ multiplex PCR. In the table there are roughly 110,000 clones, roughly four fifths of which are singletons. Input material: PBMCs. These receptors came from a man in his fifties or sixties in good health and CMV-seronegative.

The chain employs TRBV9 and TRBJ2-2, with 8 positions matching TRBD1. J lost 0 bases, V lost 2 bases, and 3 bases had no gene match. Per the germline V gene, CDR1 is SGDLS and CDR2 is YYNGEE. CDR3 length: 16 residues. The CDR3 region is CASSVQGAANTGELFF. The CDR3 nucleotides read TGTGCCAGCAGCGTTCAGGGGGCCGCGAACACCGGGGAGCTGTTTTTT.

The table lists this clone with a few counts. V is TRBV7-6 and J is TRBJ1-2, with D perhaps TRBD1 (5 bases). The CDR3 runs 15 residues. Per germline, CDR1 SGHVS and CDR2 FNYEAQ. V was clipped by 5 bases and J by 1 base, with 14 bases between them. CDR3 sequence: CASSRQGGSNYGYTF. CDR3 coding DNA: TGTGCCAGCAGCCGGCAGGGAGGGAGTAACTATGGCTACACCTTC.

This clone was counted a few times. The chain has TRBV5-1 and TRBJ2-5; tentatively, D is TRBD1 (5 bases). The CDR3 length is 17 residues. V was trimmed by 4 bases and J by 4 bases, leaving 23 bases between them. The germline gives CDR1 SGHRS, CDR2 YFSETQ. The CDR3 loop reads CASSRWGFRGDSETQYF. In nucleotides, the CDR3 is TGCGCCAGCAGCCGCTGGGGTTTTAGGGGCGATTCAGAGACCCAGTACTTC. Filled out from reference TRBV5-1 and TRBJ2-5, the complete variable domain reads KAGVTQTPRYLIKTRGQQVTLSCSPISGHRSVSWYQQTPGQGLQFLFEYFSETQRNKGNFPGRFSGRQFSNSRSEMNVSTLELGDSALYLCASSRWGFRGDSETQYFGPGTRLLVL.

The chain combines TRBV11-1 with TRBJ2-1; D might be TRBD2 (6 bases). V was pared by 2 bases and J by 7 bases, with 18 bases between. This CDR3 is built from 16 residues. Germline lookup yields CDR1 SGHAT and CDR2 FQDESV (reference sequence). The CDR3 DNA reads TGTGCCAGCAGCTTAATGTTGGCTAGCGTGGGGAATGAGCAGTTCTTC. Amino acid sequence: CASSLMLASVGNEQFF.

V usage is TRBV5-8 and J usage is TRBJ1-2; a weak D match, TRBD1 (5 bases). Germline-derived CDR1 and CDR2 are SGHTS and YDEGEE. The V end lost 4 bases, the J end lost 2 bases, and 18 bases lay between the germline ends. The CDR3 contains 16 residues. The DNA of the CDR3 is TGTGCCAGCAGCCTCCCCCCGAGACGGGGGAACTATGGCTACACCTTC. It specifies CASSLPPRRGNYGYTF.

In DNA, the CDR3 is TGTGCCAGCAGTGAAATGGTAGGACAGACCGGGGAGCTGTTTTTT. Translated: CASSEMVGQTGELFF. The gene calls are TRBV6-1 and TRBJ2-2; possible D gene TRBD1, 6 bases. The length of the CDR3 is 15 residues. Trimming took off 2 bases at V and 5 bases at J, with 12 bases between the two ends. Germline-derived CDR1 and CDR2 are MNHNS and SASEGT.

The J gene is TRBJ2-3, the V gene TRBV6-6; perhaps TRBD2 as D (5 bases). The ends were cut back, 6 bases at V and 0 bases at J, with 10 bases in the middle. Germline V CDR1 and CDR2: MNHNY, SVGAGI (reference sequence). This CDR3 region has 14 residues. The CDR3 nucleotides are TGTGCCAGCAGCCCGGGGTGGAGCACAGATACGCAGTATTTT. This codes for CASSPGWSTDTQYF.

The chain joins TRBV2 to TRBJ1-5; no firm D call. CDR1 SNHLY and CDR2 FYNNEI come from the germline V gene. The CDR3 is 15 amino acids. V was trimmed by 4 bases and J by 0 bases, leaving 10 bases between them. CDR3 sequence reads: CASSVVQFSNQPQHF. In DNA form, the CDR3 reads TGTGCCAGCAGTGTTGTACAATTTAGCAATCAGCCCCAGCATTTT. The whole variable domain, filled in from reference TRBV2 and TRBJ1-5, reads EPEVTQTPSHQVTQMGQEVILRCVPISNHLYFYWYRQILGQKVEFLVSFYNNEISEKSEIFDDQFSVERPDGSNFTLKIRSTKLEDSAMYFCASSVVQFSNQPQHFGDGTRLSIL.

The chain links TRBV12-5 to TRBJ1-5; weak D call: TRBD1 (5 bases). V was cut by 6 bases and J by 3 bases, with 15 bases left in between. The germline V gene has CDR1 LGHNT and CDR2 FRNRAP. The CDR3 is 15 amino acids. CDR3 protein: CASGSGTAINQPQHF. The CDR3 DNA follows: TGTGCTAGTGGGTCCGGGACTGCAATCAATCAGCCCCAGCATTTT.

The CDR3 loop reads CASSFSNTGELFF. CDR3 in DNA: TGTGCCAGCAGCTTCTCTAACACCGGGGAGCTGTTTTTT. The V and J genes are TRBV7-9 and TRBJ2-2; D is uncertain. The CDR3 loop spans 13 amino acids. V lost 3 bases to trimming and J lost 2 bases, with 4 bases between them. CDR1 is SEHNR and CDR2 is FQNEAQ in the germline V gene (reference sequence).

This chain uses TRBV10-1 with TRBJ2-1, with 11 bases fitting TRBD2. Looked up from germline, CDR1 is WNHNN and CDR2 is SYGVQD (reference sequence). The CDR3 has 17 amino acids. Trimming removed 0 bases from V and 5 bases from J; junction bases left unmatched: 6. For the CDR3, the DNA is TGCGCCAGCAGTGAGTCGGCTAGCGGGGGGACTGACAATGAGCAGTTCTTC. It codes for CASSESASGGTDNEQFF.

The chain carries TRBV7-2 and TRBJ2-7, with D possibly matching TRBD2 (6 bases). V lost 3 bases and J lost 3, with 15 bases in between. There are 15 residues in the CDR3. CDR1 SGHTA and CDR2 FQGNSA come from the germline V gene. Written as DNA, the CDR3 is TGTGCCAGCAGCTTTGAAGCCGGGACTCGCTACGAGCAGTACTTC. Protein product: CASSFEAGTRYEQYF. Based on the CDR3 plus reference TRBV7-2 and TRBJ2-7, the full variable domain is GAGVSQSPSNKVTEKGKDVELRCDPISGHTALYWYRQSLGQGLEFLIYFQGNSAPDKSGLPSDRFSAERTGGSVSTLTIQRTQQEDSAVYLCASSFEAGTRYEQYFGPGTRLTVT.

The chain joins TRBV5-6 to TRBJ2-5; 7 bases are shared with TRBD1. CDR3 length: 15 residues. Germline-derived CDR1 and CDR2 are SGHDT and YYEEEE. The V segment lost 4 bases and the J segment 0 bases; nucleotides outside the gene matches: 6. CDR3 loop: CASSRLGQHQETQYF. Written as DNA, the CDR3 is TGTGCCAGCAGCCGCTTGGGACAGCACCAAGAGACCCAGTACTTC.

The chain links TRBV15 to TRBJ2-1, with TRBD2 matching over 11 bases. The CDR3 runs 15 residues. The trim removed 6 bases at V and 9 bases at J, leaving 10 bases unmatched. Germline CDR1 is LNHNV and CDR2 is YYDKDF (reference sequence). The CDR3 reads CATSSGGASRAEQFF. As DNA, the CDR3 is TGTGCCACCAGTAGCGGGGGGGCGTCTCGGGCTGAGCAGTTCTTC. The variable domain in full, with the rest retrieved from reference TRBV15 and TRBJ2-1, is DAMVIQNPRYQVTQFGKPVTLSCSQTLNHNVMYWYQQKSSQAPKLLFHYYDKDFNNEADTPDNFQSRRPNTSFCFLDIRSPGLGDTAMYLCATSSGGASRAEQFFGPGTRLTVL.

The V gene is TRBV7-2, the J gene TRBJ2-7, with TRBD1 identical over 8 bases. Trimming took 5 bases from V and 2 from J; bases not matched to a gene: 8. The CDR3 has 15 amino acids. The germline V gene has CDR1 SGHTA and CDR2 FQGNSA. The CDR3 region has the DNA TGTGCCAGCAGCCAGGGGGCAGGGGGCACCTACGAGCAGTACGTC. This codes for CASSQGAGGTYEQYV.

This clone was detected once. The V call is TRBV6-5, the J call TRBJ2-3; 7 bases are shared with TRBD2. J was trimmed by 4 bases and V by 5 bases; bases with no gene match: 3. In germline, CDR1 is MNHEY, CDR2 SVGAGI. The CDR3 covers 13 residues. CDR3 in DNA: TGTGCCAGCAGTAGGACTAGAGCAGATACGCAGTATTTT. It encodes CASSRTRADTQYF.

The chain is built from TRBV11-2 and TRBJ2-7; possibly TRBD2 for D (7 bases). V was cut by 5 bases and J by 2 bases, with 19 bases left in between. CDR3 length: 16 amino acids. Per the germline V gene, CDR1 is SGHAT and CDR2 is FQNNGV. DNA for the CDR3: TGTGCCAGCAGCCTCACGAGGGGAGGGGGAACCTACGAGCAGTACTTC. Amino acids: CASSLTRGGGTYEQYF.

This clone has only one observation. The rearrangement uses TRBV5-4 and TRBJ2-7; 7 bases fit TRBD1. The CDR3 sequence is 13 residues long. Germline V gene lookup returns CDR1 SGHNT and CDR2 YYREEE (reference sequence). The trim removed 7 bases at V and 5 bases at J, leaving 9 bases unmatched. The chain's CDR3 is CASSGKGANEQYF. In DNA, the CDR3 is TGTGCCAGCTCAGGGAAGGGGGCTAACGAGCAGTACTTC.

The table lists this clone with a few counts. J is TRBJ2-3 and V is TRBV5-1, with 8 bases matching TRBD1. The CDR3 is 15 amino acids. Germline loops: CDR1 SGHRS, CDR2 YFSETQ. J was trimmed by 4 bases and V by 0 bases; bases with no gene match: 4. CDR3 protein: CASSLEGQGPDTQYF. CDR3 sequence (DNA): TGCGCCAGCAGCTTGGAAGGACAGGGACCAGATACGCAGTATTTT.